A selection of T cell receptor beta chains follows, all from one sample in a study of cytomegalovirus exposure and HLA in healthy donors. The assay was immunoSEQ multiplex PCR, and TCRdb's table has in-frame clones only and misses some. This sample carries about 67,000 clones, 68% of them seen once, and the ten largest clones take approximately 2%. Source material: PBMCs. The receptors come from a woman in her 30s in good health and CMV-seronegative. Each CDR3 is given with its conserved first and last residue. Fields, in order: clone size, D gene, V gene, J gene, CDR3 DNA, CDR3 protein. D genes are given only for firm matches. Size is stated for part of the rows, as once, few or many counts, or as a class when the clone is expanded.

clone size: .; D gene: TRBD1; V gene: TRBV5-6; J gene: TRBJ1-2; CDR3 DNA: TGTGCCAGCAGCGACGAACTAACAGGGGGCGCGGAGGGCTACACCTTC; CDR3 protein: CASSDELTGGAEGYTF
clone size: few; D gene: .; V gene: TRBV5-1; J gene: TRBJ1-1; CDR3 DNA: TGCGCCAGCAGCTTGACAGGGCGCACTGAAGCTTTCTTT; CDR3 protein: CASSLTGRTEAFF
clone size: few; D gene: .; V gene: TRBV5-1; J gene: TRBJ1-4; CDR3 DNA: TGCGCCAGCAGCTTGGCCGGAACAACAGGGATGGAGGAAAAACTGTTTTTT; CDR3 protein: CASSLAGTTGMEEKLFF
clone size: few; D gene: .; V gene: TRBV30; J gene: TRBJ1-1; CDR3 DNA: TGTGCCTCCACCCCGGGAGGTTTAACTGAAGCTTTCTTT; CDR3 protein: CASTPGGLTEAFF
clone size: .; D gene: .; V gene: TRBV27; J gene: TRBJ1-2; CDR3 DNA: TGTGCCAGCAGTTTATTTTCGTCCGGCAGGGGAAGCTATGGCTACACCTTC; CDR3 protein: CASSLFSSGRGSYGYTF
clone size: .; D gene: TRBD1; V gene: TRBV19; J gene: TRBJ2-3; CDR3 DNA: TGTGCCAGTAGGGACAGGGGGCGCGCAGATACGCAGTATTTT; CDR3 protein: CASRDRGRADTQYF
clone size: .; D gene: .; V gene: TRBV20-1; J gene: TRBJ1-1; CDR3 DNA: TGCAGTGCCGGGGGGAGGGGAGCTTTCTTT; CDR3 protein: CSAGGRGAFF
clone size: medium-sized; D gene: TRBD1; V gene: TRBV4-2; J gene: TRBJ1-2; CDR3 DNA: TGTGCCAGCAGCCAAGCCGGACAGGGTGATGGCTACACCTTC; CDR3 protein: CASSQAGQGDGYTF
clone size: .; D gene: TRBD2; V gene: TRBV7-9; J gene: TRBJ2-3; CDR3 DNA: TGTGCCAGCAGCCCCACTAGCGGCACAGATACGCAGTATTTT; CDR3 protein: CASSPTSGTDTQYF
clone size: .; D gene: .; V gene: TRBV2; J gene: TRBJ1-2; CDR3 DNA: TGTGCCAGCAGTTCCGGGGTCGGTGGCTACACCTTC; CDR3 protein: CASSSGVGGYTF
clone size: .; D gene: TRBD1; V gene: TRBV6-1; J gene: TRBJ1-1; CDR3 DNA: TGTGCCAGCAGCCCCGGACAGGCGAGCACTGAAGCTTTCTTT; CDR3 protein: CASSPGQASTEAFF
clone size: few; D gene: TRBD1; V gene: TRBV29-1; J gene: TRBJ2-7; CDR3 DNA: TGCAGCGTCACCCCGGGACAGATGGGCGAGCAGTACTTC; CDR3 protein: CSVTPGQMGEQYF
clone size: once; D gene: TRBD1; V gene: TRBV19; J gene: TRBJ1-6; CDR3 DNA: TGTGCCAGTAGCAAGACAGGGGCCTCTAATTCACCCCTCCACTTT; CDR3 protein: CASSKTGASNSPLHF
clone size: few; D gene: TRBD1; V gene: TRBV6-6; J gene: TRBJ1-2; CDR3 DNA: TGTGCCAGCAGCCGGGACAGGGGATTTGATGGCTACACCTTC; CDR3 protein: CASSRDRGFDGYTF
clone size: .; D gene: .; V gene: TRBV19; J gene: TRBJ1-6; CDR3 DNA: TGTGCCAGTAGTAACCAGGATTCACCCCTCCACTTT; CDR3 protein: CASSNQDSPLHF
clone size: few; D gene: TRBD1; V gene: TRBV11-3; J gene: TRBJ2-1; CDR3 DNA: TGTGCCAGCAGCTCCCACAGGGGGACCAATGAGCAGTTCTTC; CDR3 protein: CASSSHRGTNEQFF
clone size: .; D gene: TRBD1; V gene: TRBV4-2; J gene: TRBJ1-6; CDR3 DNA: TGTGCCAGCAGCCTAATTTTGGACAGGGGGCGATCACCCCTCCACTTT; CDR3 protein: CASSLILDRGRSPLHF
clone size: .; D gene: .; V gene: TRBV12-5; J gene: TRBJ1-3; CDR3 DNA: TGTGCTAGTGGTTTGGTAAGGGAGGCATTCCAAGGAAACACCATATATTTT; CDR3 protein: CASGLVREAFQGNTIYF
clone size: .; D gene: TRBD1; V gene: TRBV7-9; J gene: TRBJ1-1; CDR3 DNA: TGTGCCAGCAGCAACAGGGGGAGGGTGAACACTGAAGCTTTCTTT; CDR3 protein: CASSNRGRVNTEAFF
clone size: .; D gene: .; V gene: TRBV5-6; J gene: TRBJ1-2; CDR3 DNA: TGTGCCAGCAGCCCCCTGACAGCAACTAACTATGGCTACACCTTC; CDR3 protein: CASSPLTATNYGYTF
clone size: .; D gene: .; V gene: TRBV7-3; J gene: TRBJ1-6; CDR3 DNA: TGTGCCAGCAGCCAACAGGGATCTGGGTCTTCACCCCTCCACTTT; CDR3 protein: CASSQQGSGSSPLHF
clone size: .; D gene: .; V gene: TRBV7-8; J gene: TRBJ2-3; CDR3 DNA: TGTGCCAGCCGCCCCGGTCGCTTAGGCACAGATACGCAGTATTTT; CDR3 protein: CASRPGRLGTDTQYF
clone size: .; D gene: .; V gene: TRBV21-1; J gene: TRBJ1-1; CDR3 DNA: TGTGCCAGCAGCGCTCCCGACCCGGAGGAAGACACTGAAGCTTTCTTT; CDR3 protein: CASSAPDPEEDTEAFF
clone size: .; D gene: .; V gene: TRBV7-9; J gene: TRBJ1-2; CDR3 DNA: TGTGCCAGCAGCTCAACAGGGTACGGCTACACCTTC; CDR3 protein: CASSSTGYGYTF
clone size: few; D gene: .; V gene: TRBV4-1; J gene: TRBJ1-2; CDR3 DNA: TGCGCCAGCAGCCAAGATTCAGGGGTGAGGTATGGCTACACCTTC; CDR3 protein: CASSQDSGVRYGYTF
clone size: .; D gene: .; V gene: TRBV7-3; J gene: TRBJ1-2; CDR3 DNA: TGTGCCAGCAGCCCGGGGGGAGGGGCGGGAGGGGGCTACACCTTC; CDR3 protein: CASSPGGGAGGGYTF
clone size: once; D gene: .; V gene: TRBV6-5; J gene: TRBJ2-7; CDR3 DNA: TGTGCCACTCGGACTTCTCAGGGGTTAGGCGAGCAGTACTTC; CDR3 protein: CATRTSQGLGEQYF
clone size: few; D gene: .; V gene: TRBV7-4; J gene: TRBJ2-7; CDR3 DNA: TGTGCCAGCAGCTTAGGTGCGTACGAGCAGTACTTC; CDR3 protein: CASSLGAYEQYF
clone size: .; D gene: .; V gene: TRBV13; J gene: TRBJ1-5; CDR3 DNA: TGTGCCAGCAGCCTCGGAGGCCCAGGCTGGCAGCCCCAGCATTTT; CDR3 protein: CASSLGGPGWQPQHF
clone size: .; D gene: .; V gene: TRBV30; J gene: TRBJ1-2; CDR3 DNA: TGTGCCTGGACCCAGGGATCAGGGGCCGGGGGCTACACCTTC; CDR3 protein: CAWTQGSGAGGYTF
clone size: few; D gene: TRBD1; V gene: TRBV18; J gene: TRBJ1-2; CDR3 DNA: TGTGCCAGCTCACCAGCGGGACAGCCTAACTATGGCTACACCTTC; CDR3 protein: CASSPAGQPNYGYTF
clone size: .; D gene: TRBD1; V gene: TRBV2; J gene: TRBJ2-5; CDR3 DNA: TGTGCCAGCAGTGAAGGACGGGACAGGGGAGGACAAGAGACCCAGTACTTC; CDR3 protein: CASSEGRDRGGQETQYF
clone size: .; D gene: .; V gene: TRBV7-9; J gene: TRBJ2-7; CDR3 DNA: TGTTCCAGCGCCTCGGGTTTTGGCGAGCAGTACTTC; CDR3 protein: CSSASGFGEQYF
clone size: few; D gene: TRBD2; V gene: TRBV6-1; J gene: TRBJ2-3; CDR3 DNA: TGTGCCAGCAGTGAAGTTCTAGCGGGGAACACAGATACGCAGTATTTT; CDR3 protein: CASSEVLAGNTDTQYF
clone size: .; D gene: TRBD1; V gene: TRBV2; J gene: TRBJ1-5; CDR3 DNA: TGTGCCAGCAGCTCGGGACAGGGACCCCAGCATTTT; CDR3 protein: CASSSGQGPQHF
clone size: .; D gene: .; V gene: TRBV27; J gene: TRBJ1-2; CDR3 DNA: TGTGCCAGCCCAACTGCAGGGATAGGCTACACCTTC; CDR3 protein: CASPTAGIGYTF
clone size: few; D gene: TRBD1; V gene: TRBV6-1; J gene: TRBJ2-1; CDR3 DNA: TGTGCCAGCAGCCAGGGGGCTTACAATGAGCAGTTCTTC; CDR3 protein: CASSQGAYNEQFF
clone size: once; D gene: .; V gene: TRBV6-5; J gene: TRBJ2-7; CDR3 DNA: TGTGCCAGCAGTTGCCGGCAGGGCTACGAGCAGTACTTC; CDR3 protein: CASSCRQGYEQYF
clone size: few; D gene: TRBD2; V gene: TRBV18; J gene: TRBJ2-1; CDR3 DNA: TGTGCCAGCTCACCGGCGGGGGGGCCGAACAATGAGCAGTTCTTC; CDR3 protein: CASSPAGGPNNEQFF
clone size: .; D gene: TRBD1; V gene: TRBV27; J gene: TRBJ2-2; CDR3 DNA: TGTGCCAGCAGTTCCACAGGGGGTCACACCGGGGAGCTGTTTTTT; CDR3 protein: CASSSTGGHTGELFF
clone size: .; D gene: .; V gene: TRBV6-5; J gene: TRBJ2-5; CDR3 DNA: TGTGCCAGCAGTCCACAGGGCCACCAAGAGACCCAGTACTTC; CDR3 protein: CASSPQGHQETQYF
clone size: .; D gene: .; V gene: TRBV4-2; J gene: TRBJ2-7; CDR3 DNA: TGTGCCAGCAGCCTTCTCCGACCGGGACATCACTTC; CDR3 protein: CASSLLRPGHHF
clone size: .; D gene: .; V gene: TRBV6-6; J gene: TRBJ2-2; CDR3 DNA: TGTGCCAGCAGTTACTCCCCGGACACCGGGGAGCTGTTTTTT; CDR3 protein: CASSYSPDTGELFF
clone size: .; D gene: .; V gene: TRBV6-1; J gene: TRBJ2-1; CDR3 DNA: TGTGCCAATTCCAGATCTCGCTCCTACAATGAGCAGTTCTTC; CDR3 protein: CANSRSRSYNEQFF
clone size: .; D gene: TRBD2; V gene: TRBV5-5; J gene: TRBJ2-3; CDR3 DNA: TGTGCCAGCAGCTTGCTTAGCGGGTACACAGATACGCAGTATTTT; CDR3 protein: CASSLLSGYTDTQYF
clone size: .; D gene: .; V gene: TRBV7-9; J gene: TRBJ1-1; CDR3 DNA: TGTTCCAGCAGCTTTTGGCAGGGATCCAAGAACACTGAAGCTTTCTTT; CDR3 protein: CSSSFWQGSKNTEAFF
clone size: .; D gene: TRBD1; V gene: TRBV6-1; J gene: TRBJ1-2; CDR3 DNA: TGTGCCAGCAGTTCAATTAGGACAGGGGTCTATGGCTACACCTTC; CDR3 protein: CASSSIRTGVYGYTF
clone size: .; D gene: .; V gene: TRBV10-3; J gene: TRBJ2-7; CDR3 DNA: TGTGCCATCAGGGAACGCGACAGGAGAACCTACGAGCAGTACTTC; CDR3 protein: CAIRERDRRTYEQYF
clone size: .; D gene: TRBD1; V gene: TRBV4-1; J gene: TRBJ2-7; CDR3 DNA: TGCGCCAGCAGCCAGAGCTCGGGGCAGGGGGCATACGAGCAGTACTTC; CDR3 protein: CASSQSSGQGAYEQYF
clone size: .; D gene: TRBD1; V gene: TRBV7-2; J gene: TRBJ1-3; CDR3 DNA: TGTGCCAGCAGCAGAAGACAGGGAGCTGGAAACACCATATATTTT; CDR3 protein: CASSRRQGAGNTIYF
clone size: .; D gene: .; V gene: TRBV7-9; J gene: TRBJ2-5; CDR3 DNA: TGTGCCAGCAGATTAATATCCGGAGGAGAGACCCAGTACTTC; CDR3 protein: CASRLISGGETQYF
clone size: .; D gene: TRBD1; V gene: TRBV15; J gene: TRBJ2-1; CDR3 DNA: TGTGCCACCAGCAGGGGGGTCGGACAGGGGGGGCGGAATGAGCAGTTCTTC; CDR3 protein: CATSRGVGQGGRNEQFF
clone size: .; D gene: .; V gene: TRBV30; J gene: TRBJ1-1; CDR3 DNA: TGTGCCTGGAGTGGAGGAACAGGAAACACTGAAGCTTTCTTT; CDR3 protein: CAWSGGTGNTEAFF
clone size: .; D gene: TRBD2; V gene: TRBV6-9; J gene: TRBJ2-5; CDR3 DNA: TGTGCCAGCAGTTACCGGCAAGCGGGGGGCCTTGGGGAGCAGTACTTC; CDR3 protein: CASSYRQAGGLGEQYF